This T cell receptor beta chain was found in a study of cytomegalovirus exposure and HLA in healthy donors. Points from the study as a whole: CMV antigen specificity was confirmed in vitro for three CMV-associated chains. Among TCR sequences, most were rare, though some public TCRs appeared in many donors. Researchers counted about 150 TCR beta chains as cytomegalovirus-associated.

Germline V gene data show CDR1 as MNHEY and CDR2 as SVGAGI. The V and J ends lost 7 bases and 6 bases, in that order; junction bases with no gene match: 5. The CDR3 sequence is 12 residues long. Donors were drawn from the approximately 120-subject validation cohort, separate from the approximately 670-subject first cohort. As concerns this clone: What it binds is not known.

The repertoire was sequenced with immunoSEQ multiplex PCR; TCRdb's copy has only in-frame clones and lacks some. The sample has 250,000 to 400,000 clones; approximately 85% are singletons. The sequence derives from a young man in good health and CMV-seronegative. This chain links TRBV6-5 with TRBJ1-1; 7 bases are shared with TRBD1. Sequencing was performed on PBMCs. In DNA form, the CDR3 reads TGTGCCAGCACCCATCAGGGGGCTGAAGCTTTCTTT. It codes for CASTHQGAEAFF.